The 5 T cell receptor beta chains below come from one sample, sequenced in a study of blood T cells in healthy people across ages. A second roughly 7 to 11 cycle PCR used barcoded and J-beta primers. Via MiXCR, TCRdb re-called the 5' RACE reads, giving one row per CDR3 protein. The sample yields some 1.7 million distinct CDR3 sequences, roughly 27% seen once. The sequencing input was blood. Every receptor here comes from a woman aged 25 to 39 in good health.

In this sample, this clonotype turned up a few times. This chain links TRBV7-9 with TRBJ1-1; TRBD1 matches at 8 bases. CDR1 is SEHNR, CDR2 FQNEAQ, per germline (reference sequence). CDR3 length: 17 residues. The V segment lost 5 bases and the J segment 5 bases; nucleotides outside the gene matches: 16. This chain's CDR3 is CASSPSILDRGRTEAFF. Written as DNA, the CDR3 is TGTGCCAGCAGCCCCAGCATTCTAGACAGGGGACGGACTGAAGCTTTCTTT. The full variable domain, in which reference TRBV7-9 and TRBJ1-1 provide the parts outside the CDR3, is DTGVSQNPRHKITKRGQNVTFRCDPISEHNRLYWYRQTLGQGPEFLTYFQNEAQLEKSRLLSDRFSAERPKGSFSTLEIQRTEQGDSAMYLCASSPSILDRGRTEAFFGQGTRLTVV.

About this clonotype itself: A read error may be the cause here, since a much bigger clone is one base away. The CDR3 loop reads CTSSRRTGADGGGANVLTF. DNA of the CDR3: TGTACCAGCAGTAGAAGGACCGGAGCGGATGGTGGTGGGGCCAACGTCCTGACTTTC. The chain has TRBV6-1 and TRBJ2-6; TRBD2 might be the D (5 bases). CDR1 and CDR2 from the germline V gene are MNHNS and SASEGT. The CDR3 is 19 amino acids.

For this clonotype: One junction end disagrees with the germline gene, perhaps due to a read error. The genes are TRBV6-5 and TRBJ1-5, with D tentatively TRBD1 (5 bases). This CDR3 region has 17 residues. Germline assignment: CDR1 MNHEY and CDR2 SVGAGI. The CDR3 spells CASSLNGAAYSDQPQHF. CDR3 in DNA: TGTGCCAGCAGTTTAAATGGGGCAGCTTATAGCGATCAGCCCCAGCATTTT.

The rearrangement joins TRBV18 to TRBJ1-6; TRBD1 matches 7 bases. This CDR3 is built from 14 residues. Germline values: CDR1 KGHSH, CDR2 LQKENI. V shed 3 bases and J 9 bases; nucleotides not matched to a gene: 5. The CDR3 protein is CASSPKQGRSPLHF. The CDR3 DNA is TGTGCCAGCTCACCCAAACAGGGGCGTTCACCCCTCCACTTT.

This clonotype has at least ten counts. This chain uses TRBV2 with TRBJ2-4; the D is unclear. Germline V CDR1 and CDR2: SNHLY, FYNNEI. The CDR3 is made up of 18 amino acids. V lost 0 bases and J lost 0, with 15 bases in between. The DNA for the CDR3 is TGTGCCAGCAGTGAAGCCTGGTCGAGCGATCTAGCCAAAAACATTCAGTACTTC. It is translated as CASSEAWSSDLAKNIQYF.